Following are 25 T cell receptor beta chains from one sample sequenced in a study of CD8+CD57+ T cells in acquired aplastic anemia. CD8+CD57+ cell expansion, shown by flow cytometry, had occurred in the patients selected for sequencing. The template used for profiling TCR beta VDJ and CDR3 was genomic DNA. TCRdb redid the calling of the reads with MiXCR, one entry per CDR3 protein. This sample has 250,000 or so distinct CDR3 sequences; around 45% occur once, and the top ten carry approximately 8%. The sequencing sample was made of sorted CD4+, CD8+, or CD8+CD57+ T cells (not recorded which) from PBMCs. The source is a human donor with aplastic anemia.

The genes are TRBV4-3 and TRBJ1-3; D is ambiguous. V was clipped by 1 base and J by 0 bases, with 10 bases between them. The CDR3 spans 16 residues. The germline V gene encodes CDR1 LGHNA and CDR2 YSLEER. The CDR3 DNA reads TGCGCCAGCAGCCAAGCGGCCATCCTCTCTGGAAACACCATATATTTT. This encodes CASSQAAILSGNTIYF.

The chain combines TRBV2 with TRBJ1-1, with D unresolved. The CDR3 runs 13 residues. The V gene lost 6 bases and the J gene lost 3 bases, with 11 bases spanning the gap. The germline V gene encodes CDR1 SNHLY and CDR2 FYNNEI. The CDR3 spells CASSLGYDTEAFF. The CDR3 DNA is TGTGCCAGCAGCCTCGGTTATGACACTGAAGCTTTCTTT.

The rearrangement joins TRBV7-8 to TRBJ2-1, with D maybe TRBD1 (5 bases). Between the trimmed V and J ends, which lost 5 bases and 8 bases, there was a span of 19 bases. From germline, CDR1 is SGHVS and CDR2 FQNEAQ. The CDR3 is 15 amino acids. CDR3 DNA sequence: TGTGCCAGCAGCCTCCAGTTACTCAGCAGGGATGAGCAGTTCTTC. The encoded protein is CASSLQLLSRDEQFF. Full variable domain (remainder filled in from reference TRBV7-8 and TRBJ2-1): GAGVSQSPRYKVAKRGQDVALRCDPISGHVSLFWYQQALGQGPEFLTYFQNEAQLDKSGLPSDRFFAERPEGSVSTLKIQRTQQEDSAVYLCASSLQLLSRDEQFFGPGTRLTVL.

The chain uses TRBV6-5 and TRBJ2-3, with 7 positions matching TRBD1. J was trimmed by 5 bases and V by 5 bases; bases with no gene match: 7. The germline V gene encodes CDR1 MNHEY and CDR2 SVGAGI. The CDR3 runs to 14 residues. CDR3 sequence reads: CASSTPGQIDTQYF. The CDR3 DNA sequence: TGTGCCAGCAGTACCCCGGGACAGATAGATACGCAGTATTTT.

Remarks on this clonotype: Possible read error: a much larger clone is one base away. This is likely a read error, given that the CDR3 carries no conserved phenylalanine or tryptophan at its end. The chain couples TRBV10-3 to TRBJ2-1; TRBD2 aligns across 11 bases. Germline CDR1 ENHRY, CDR2 SYGVKD. With 10 bases clipped from V and 10 bases from J, the junction kept 6 bases outside the gene matches. CDR3 length: 12 amino acids. This CDR3 reads CASSGGAQEQFS. The CDR3 region has the DNA TGTGCCAGTAGCGGGGGGGCCCAAGAGCAGTTCTCC.

On this clonotype itself: Being one base from a much bigger clone, this may be a read error. This rearrangement joins TRBV5-1 to TRBJ2-7; 11 bases line up with TRBD2. Germline V CDR1 and CDR2: SGHRS, YFSETQ. The V gene end was trimmed by 0 bases and the J gene end by 7 bases; junction bases not matched to a gene: 9. The CDR3 has 16 amino acids. CDR3 residues: CASSLEASGRINEQYF. CDR3 coding DNA: TGCGCCAGCAGCTTGGAGGCTAGCGGGAGGATCAATGAGCAGTACTTC. The whole variable domain, remainder taken from reference TRBV5-1 and TRBJ2-7, is KAGVTQTPRYLIKTRGQQVTLSCSPISGHRSVSWYQQTPGQGLQFLFEYFSETQRNKGNFPGRFSGRQFSNSRSEMNVSTLELGDSALYLCASSLEASGRINEQYFGPGTRLTVT.

On this clonotype itself: The CDR3 ends on some other residue instead of the conserved phenylalanine or tryptophan, so this is likely a read error. This chain uses TRBV7-6 with TRBJ1-6; D remains ambiguous. V shed 5 bases and J shed 6 bases, with 11 bases lying between them. CDR1 and CDR2 (germline): SGHVS, FNYEAQ. The CDR3 sequence is 14 residues long. CDR3 DNA sequence: TGTGCCAGCAGCCCGACTCCGGGTAATTCACCCCTCCACTCT. This sequence encodes CASSPTPGNSPLHS.

This chain links TRBV25-1 with TRBJ2-7; 7 nucleotides align to TRBD2. Trimming removed 4 bases from V and 2 bases from J; junction bases left unmatched: 5. CDR3 length: 14 amino acids. Germline V gene data show CDR1 as MGHDK and CDR2 as SYGVNS. CDR3: CASSVAGSTYEQYF. CDR3 sequence (DNA): TGTGCCAGCAGTGTAGCGGGTAGCACCTACGAGCAGTACTTC.

V and J are TRBV20-1 and TRBJ2-5; 7 nucleotides line up with TRBD2. The CDR3 is made up of 15 amino acids. J gave up 5 bases and V 2 bases, and 11 bases lay outside the gene matches. Germline lookup yields CDR1 DFQATT and CDR2 SNEGSKA (reference sequence). The CDR3 DNA follows: TGCAGTGCTAGAACGGGGGGAACCCGGACGGAGACCCAGTACTTC. Translated, it gives CSARTGGTRTETQYF.

This clonotype occurred a few times. The CDR3 does not end in the conserved phenylalanine or tryptophan, so this is likely a read error. The chain recombines TRBV9 with TRBJ2-2; 8 bases agree with TRBD2. The CDR3 contains 14 residues. J gave up 6 bases and V 7 bases, and 8 bases lay outside the gene matches. Germline V gives CDR1 SGDLS, CDR2 YYNGEE. The CDR3 sequence: CASQYGGASGELFV. CDR3 DNA sequence: TGTGCCAGCCAATACGGGGGGGCCTCCGGGGAGCTGTTTGTT.

This chain uses TRBV10-3 with TRBJ1-1; a possible D gene is TRBD1 (6 bases). Germline-derived CDR1 and CDR2 are ENHRY and SYGVKD. The CDR3 has 13 residues. With 2 bases removed from V and 7 bases from J, the gap between germline ends came to 11 bases. Here the CDR3 DNA reads TGTGCCATCAGTGAGAGGGGGTTCGGTGAAGCTTTCTTT. This gives the protein CAISERGFGEAFF.

The genes are TRBV7-9 and TRBJ2-7; 8 positions agree with TRBD1. J lost 5 bases, V lost 5 bases, and 14 bases had no gene match. This CDR3 has 16 amino acids. Germline CDR1 and CDR2: SEHNR and FQNEAQ (reference sequence). The CDR3 DNA reads as TGTGCCAGCAGCGACCGCACGACAGGGGTGTCCCACGAGCAGTACTTC. Its translation is CASSDRTTGVSHEQYF.

The J gene is TRBJ2-1, the V gene TRBV9; D is unclear. The CDR3 is 14 residues long. Germline V lookup: CDR1 SGDLS, CDR2 YYNGEE. Deletions cut 0 bases from V and 4 bases from J, with 8 bases between. CDR3 nucleotide sequence: TGTGCCAGCAGCGTAGAAGGCGATTACAATGAGCAGTTCTTC. Protein sequence: CASSVEGDYNEQFF.

This clonotype was counted ten times or more. This sequence joins TRBV11-2 and TRBJ1-6; 9 bases are shared with TRBD1. Germline CDR1 SGHAT, CDR2 FQNNGV. The junction had 3 bases not matched to a gene; V was cut back by 5 bases and J by 7 bases. This CDR3 has 14 amino acids. The CDR3 DNA reads TGTGCCAGCAGCAATGGACAGGGGAATTCACCCCTCCACTTT. It specifies CASSNGQGNSPLHF.

In this sample, this clonotype turned up many times. The chain employs TRBV5-1 and TRBJ2-7, with 9 bases matching TRBD1. There are 15 residues in the CDR3. The germline gives CDR1 SGHRS, CDR2 YFSETQ. Trimming removed 4 bases from V and 4 bases from J; junction bases left unmatched: 9. The CDR3 coding sequence is TGCGCCAGCAGCACCTCCGGGACAGGGTTTTACGAGCAGTACTTC. Translating gives CASSTSGTGFYEQYF.

This clonotype was recorded many times. The chain combines TRBV9 with TRBJ2-7; 8 nucleotides match TRBD2. This CDR3 comprises 15 residues. Germline V gene data show CDR1 as SGDLS and CDR2 as YYNGEE. The trim removed 0 bases at V and 0 bases at J, leaving 2 bases unmatched. CDR3: CASSVGSGSSYEQYF. The CDR3 region has the DNA TGTGCCAGCAGCGTAGGAAGCGGGAGCTCCTACGAGCAGTACTTC. The full variable domain, with the rest looked up from reference TRBV9 and TRBJ2-7, is DSGVTQTPKHLITATGQRVTLRCSPRSGDLSVYWYQQSLDQGLQFLIQYYNGEERAKGNILERFSAQQFPDLHSELNLSSLELGDSALYFCASSVGSGSSYEQYFGPGTRLTVT.

This clonotype was counted at least ten times. This rearrangement joins TRBV5-5 to TRBJ1-5; perhaps TRBD1 as D (5 bases). V was pared by 4 bases and J by 0 bases, with 11 bases between. Per germline, CDR1 SGHKS and CDR2 YYEKEE (reference sequence). The CDR3 contains 15 residues. CDR3 DNA: TGTGCCAGCAGCCCTGCAGGGTATAGCAATCAGCCCCAGCATTTT. Translating it yields CASSPAGYSNQPQHF.

This clonotype has at least ten counts. This chain links TRBV7-2 with TRBJ2-7; D might be TRBD1 (6 bases). Germline V gives CDR1 SGHTA, CDR2 FQGNSA. Trimming took 3 bases from V and 2 from J, leaving 14 bases between them. This CDR3 is built from 15 residues. Written as DNA, the CDR3 is TGTGCCAGCAGCTTTGGACAGCGTCTAACCTACGAGCAGTACTTC. It codes for CASSFGQRLTYEQYF.

This clonotype has a single count. J is TRBJ1-1 and V is TRBV15; 11 positions agree with TRBD1. This CDR3 has 18 amino acids. J lost 4 bases, V lost 1 base, and 11 bases had no gene match. Germline CDR1 is LNHNV and CDR2 is YYDKDF (reference sequence). This CDR3 reads CATSRGTGGRERSTEAFF. The CDR3 DNA sequence: TGTGCCACCAGCAGAGGGACAGGGGGCCGGGAGCGGAGCACTGAAGCTTTCTTT.

The sample holds many counts of this clonotype. This sequence joins TRBV6-5 and TRBJ2-7; unclear D gene. The CDR3 is 15 amino acids. Germline V gene sequence: CDR1 MNHEY, CDR2 SVGAGI. The V gene lost 1 base and the J gene lost 7 bases, with 17 bases spanning the gap. DNA for the CDR3: TGTGCCAGCAGTTACTTGACGGATAACCTACGGGAGCAGTACTTC. It yields the protein CASSYLTDNLREQYF.

Notes on this clonotype: A much larger clone lies one base from this, so it may be a read error. The V and J genes are TRBV5-5 and TRBJ2-7; D is perhaps TRBD2 (7 bases). Germline-derived CDR1 and CDR2 are SGHKS and YYEKEE (reference sequence). V lost 1 base to trimming and J lost 3 bases, with 11 bases between them. The CDR3 sequence is 14 residues long. The CDR3 sequence: CASSLRGGDYEQYF. Here the CDR3 DNA reads TGTGCCAGCAGCTTGAGGGGGGGGGACTACGAGCAGTACTTC.

V usage is TRBV24-1 and J usage is TRBJ1-2; weak D call: TRBD1 (6 bases). Trimming took off 1 base at V and 13 bases at J, with 12 bases between the two ends. Germline V CDR1 and CDR2: KGHDR, SFDVKD. This CDR3 has 12 residues. The CDR3 spells CATSDFWGGVTF. The CDR3 DNA sequence: TGTGCCACCAGTGATTTTTGGGGGGGCGTCACCTTC.

The V and J genes are TRBV3-1 and TRBJ2-7; TRBD1 might be the D (6 bases). Germline values: CDR1 LGHDT, CDR2 YNNKEL (reference sequence). This CDR3 is 14 amino acids long. Trimming took off 0 bases at V and 5 bases at J, with 11 bases between the two ends. The CDR3 protein is CASSQDEGVDEQYF. Here the CDR3 DNA reads TGTGCCAGCAGCCAAGATGAGGGGGTCGACGAGCAGTACTTC.

V usage is TRBV25-1 and J usage is TRBJ1-1, with TRBD1 matching 8 bases. Per the germline V gene, CDR1 is MGHDK and CDR2 is SYGVNS. Germline trimming cut 6 bases from V and 3 bases from J; bases unmatched to any gene: 6. The CDR3 covers 14 residues. CDR3 loop: CASSHGTGYTEAFF. CDR3 nucleotides: TGTGCCAGCAGCCACGGGACAGGATACACTGAAGCTTTCTTT.

This clonotype was counted at least ten times. The rearrangement joins TRBV7-8 to TRBJ2-1, with 8 positions matching TRBD2. In germline, CDR1 is SGHVS, CDR2 FQNEAQ. V was clipped by 4 bases and J by 4 bases; unmatched bases: 6. The length of the CDR3 is 15 residues. The CDR3 reads CASSSTSGLYNEQFF. DNA for the CDR3: TGTGCCAGCAGCTCCACTAGCGGATTATACAATGAGCAGTTCTTC.